The 12 T cell receptor beta chains below all came from one sample that was sequenced in a study of shared clonotypes between healthy human individuals. Clones were sequenced by immunoSEQ multiplex PCR, and TCRdb holds only the in-frame ones, with some missing. Altogether 850,000 to 1,200,000 clones are present, around 74% being singletons, with the ten largest covering 1.4% to 1.5%. Sample: memory CD4+ T cells sorted from blood. As for subset: CD45RA-negative fraction. These receptors all come from a man younger than 30 in good health.

This clone was seen once. The gene calls are TRBV28 and TRBJ2-1, with 11 bases aligning to TRBD2. The V gene end was trimmed by 4 bases and the J gene end by 3 bases; junction bases not matched to a gene: 8. This CDR3 comprises 17 residues. CDR1 is MDHEN and CDR2 is SYDVKM in the germline V gene. The DNA for the CDR3 is TGTGCCAGCAGTTCGCCCGGACTAGCGGGTTACTACAATGAGCAGTTCTTC. This encodes CASSSPGLAGYYNEQFF.

The chain employs TRBV19 and TRBJ1-2; perhaps TRBD1 as D (6 bases). V lost 4 bases to trimming and J lost 12 bases, with 21 bases between them. The length of the CDR3 is 14 residues. Germline V gene data show CDR1 as LNHDA and CDR2 as SQIVND (reference sequence). The DNA of the CDR3 is TGTGCCAGTAGTAACAACAGGGAAAGGAAGGCGAACACCTTC. It translates to CASSNNRERKANTF.

A note on this clone: A much larger clone differs by one base, so this may be a read error. The chain uses TRBV14 and TRBJ1-2; no firm D call. V was shortened by 0 bases and J by 8 bases, with 10 bases between the two germline ends. CDR1 and CDR2 from the germline V gene are SGHDN and FVKESK. This CDR3 has 13 residues. The CDR3 is CASSQDISRGYTF. In nucleotides, the CDR3 is TGTGCCAGCAGCCAAGATATCAGCAGGGGCTACACCTTC.

Details on this clone: Mismatch with germline at one junction end may stem from a read error. The gene calls are TRBV11-1 and TRBJ2-7; D tentatively reads TRBD1 or TRBD2 (5 bases each). Germline CDR1 and CDR2: SGHAT and FQDESV (reference sequence). The CDR3 is 12 residues long. CDR3 protein: CASSLDRDEEYF. The CDR3 DNA follows: TGTGCCAGCAGCTTAGACCGGGACGAGGAGTACTTC.

Comments on this clone: This same CDR3 is encoded by further DNA sequences in the sample. This rearrangement joins TRBV4-2 to TRBJ2-5; D uncertain. The CDR3 is made up of 13 amino acids. V lost 0 bases and J lost 0, with 2 bases in between. The germline gives CDR1 LGHNA, CDR2 YNFKEQ. The CDR3 loop reads CASSQEYQETQYF. In DNA form, the CDR3 reads TGTGCCAGCAGCCAAGAGTACCAAGAGACCCAGTACTTC.

A note on this clone: A read error may produce the germline difference seen at one junction end. The J gene is TRBJ2-7, the V gene TRBV5-1; perhaps TRBD2 as D (5 bases). CDR1 is SGHRS, CDR2 YFSETQ, per germline. This CDR3 contains 13 residues. The chain's CDR3 is CASGFTAAYEQYF. The DNA for the CDR3 is TGCGCCAGCGGCTTTACAGCGGCCTACGAGCAGTACTTC.

Of note for this clone: This may come from a read error, since a much larger clone is one base off. Other DNA sequences from this sample encode an identical CDR3 as well. The V and J genes are TRBV6-1 and TRBJ1-5; D not certain. Trimming pared 6 bases from V and 1 base from J, leaving 7 bases between. The CDR3 length is 13 residues. Germline V gives CDR1 MNHNS, CDR2 SASEGT. The CDR3 DNA reads as TGTGCCAGCAGCCGGGAAAGCAATCAGCCCCAGCATTTT. As protein: CASSRESNQPQHF.

This clone came up once. V is TRBV5-1 and J is TRBJ2-1; TRBD2 aligns across 7 bases. CDR1 is SGHRS, CDR2 YFSETQ, per germline. V dropped 0 bases and J dropped 2; count of bases not matched to a gene: 2. CDR3 size: 15 residues. The chain's CDR3 is CASSLGGRAYNEQFF. CDR3 nucleotides: TGCGCCAGCAGCTTGGGAGGGAGGGCCTACAATGAGCAGTTCTTC.

The chain has TRBV14 and TRBJ1-3, with D unclear. The germline CDR1 and CDR2 sequences are SGHDN and FVKESK. CDR3 length: 13 residues. V shed 6 bases and J shed 4 bases, with 10 bases lying between them. CDR3 nucleotides: TGTGCCAGCAGTTATAGTGGAGGAAACACCATATATTTT. It specifies CASSYSGGNTIYF.

This clone appeared a few times. The V gene is TRBV5-1, the J gene TRBJ2-5; 9 bases line up with TRBD2. This CDR3 is 16 amino acids long. CDR1 and CDR2 from the germline V gene are SGHRS and YFSETQ. J gave up 1 base and V 1 base, and 5 bases lay outside the gene matches. CDR3 in amino acids: CASSLWVAGVQETQYF. In DNA form, the CDR3 reads TGCGCCAGCAGCTTGTGGGTAGCGGGGGTCCAAGAGACCCAGTACTTC. Based on the CDR3 plus reference TRBV5-1 and TRBJ2-5, the full variable domain is KAGVTQTPRYLIKTRGQQVTLSCSPISGHRSVSWYQQTPGQGLQFLFEYFSETQRNKGNFPGRFSGRQFSNSRSEMNVSTLELGDSALYLCASSLWVAGVQETQYFGPGTRLLVL.

J is TRBJ2-1 and V is TRBV10-3, with 8 bases identical to TRBD1. The germline V gene has CDR1 ENHRY and CDR2 SYGVKD. This CDR3 contains 15 residues. V was pared by 6 bases and J by 6 bases, with 10 bases of the junction left unmatched. The CDR3 region is CAISLGGTGVNEQFF. The CDR3 DNA follows: TGTGCCATCAGCCTAGGCGGGACAGGTGTCAATGAGCAGTTCTTC.

For this clone: An end of the junction does not agree with germline; a read error may underlie this. The chain has TRBV7-8 and TRBJ1-1; D uncertain. In germline, CDR1 is SGHVS, CDR2 FQNEAQ. The CDR3 consists of 14 residues. The CDR3 sequence: CASSLDRALSDAAF. The DNA of the CDR3 is TGTGCCAGCAGCTTAGATAGGGCCTTATCAGATGCCGCTTTT.